The 17 T cell receptor beta chains reported below all come from one sample, sequenced in a study of shared clonotypes between healthy human individuals. Sequencing used immunoSEQ multiplex PCR; TCRdb keeps in-frame clones, though not all of them. Found here are about 2.1 million clones, 85% to 95% of them singletons; the top ten hold over 1.5%. Naive CD8 cells lacked CD45RO and underwent positive selection for CCR7, leaving out terminally differentiated effector memory CD45RA+ cells. Source material: naive CD8+ T cells from PBMCs. These receptors were obtained from a man between 18 and 29 years old in good health. Some clones in this sample may be carry-over from other donors' samples.

This sequence joins TRBV28 and TRBJ1-3; D ambiguous. This CDR3 comprises 18 residues. CDR1 and CDR2 from the germline V gene are MDHEN and SYDVKM. V lost 3 bases, J lost 0 bases, and 18 bases lay in between. The chain's CDR3 is CASSLLLSGQNSGNTIYF. The CDR3 coding sequence is TGTGCCAGCAGTTTGCTACTATCTGGGCAAAACTCTGGAAACACCATATATTTT.

The chain couples TRBV5-1 to TRBJ2-7; D gene unclear. There are 13 residues in the CDR3. V was trimmed by 2 bases and J by 0 bases, leaving 6 bases between them. Germline values: CDR1 SGHRS, CDR2 YFSETQ. CDR3 amino acids: CASSFGYSYEQYF. The CDR3 DNA sequence: TGCGCCAGCAGCTTCGGCTACTCCTACGAGCAGTACTTC.

V usage is TRBV6-5 and J usage is TRBJ2-5, with a weak D call TRBD1 (5 bases). Trimming left V 9 bases short and J 5 bases short, with 16 bases between. Germline assignment: CDR1 MNHEY and CDR2 SVGAGI. The CDR3 spans 13 residues. CDR3 amino acids: CASRPGAGETQYF. The CDR3 region has the DNA TGTGCCAGTCGGCCTGGGGCAGGGGAGACCCAGTACTTC.

The chain employs TRBV15 and TRBJ2-3, with D perhaps matching TRBD2 (7 bases). V was clipped by 1 base and J by 5 bases, with 19 bases between them. The CDR3 covers 17 residues. Germline V gives CDR1 LNHNV, CDR2 YYDKDF (reference sequence). The CDR3 is CATSRGGPGGRQDTQYF. CDR3 nucleotides: TGTGCCACCAGCAGAGGGGGGCCGGGCGGGAGACAAGATACGCAGTATTTT.

This clone was counted once. The chain is built from TRBV29-1 and TRBJ2-7; D remains unclear. The ends were cut back, 6 bases at V and 2 bases at J, with 11 bases in the middle. The CDR3 loop spans 12 amino acids. Germline V lookup: CDR1 SQVTM, CDR2 ANQGSEA. CDR3 coding DNA: TGCAGCGTCTCTCGGCAGCCCTACGAGCAGTACTTC. This sequence encodes CSVSRQPYEQYF.

The chain links TRBV4-1 to TRBJ2-2; 8 bases line up with TRBD1. There are 16 residues in the CDR3. V lost 3 bases to trimming and J lost 4 bases; unmatched junction nucleotides: 7. CDR1 and CDR2 (germline): MGHRA, YSYEKL. For the CDR3, the DNA is TGCGCCAGCAGCCATATGACAGGGGCAACCACCGGGGAGCTGTTTTTT. Its translation is CASSHMTGATTGELFF.

This chain links TRBV5-4 with TRBJ1-1; D not certain. Germline V CDR1 and CDR2: SGHNT, YYREEE (reference sequence). Trimming stripped 0 bases from V and 4 bases from J, with 13 bases between. The CDR3 has 15 residues. The DNA of the CDR3 is TGTGCCAGCAGCTTGGGAGTTAGTGCTGGCACTGAAGCTTTCTTT. Residues: CASSLGVSAGTEAFF.

The rearrangement uses TRBV9 and TRBJ2-6; possibly TRBD1 or TRBD2 for D (5 bases each). The germline V gene encodes CDR1 SGDLS and CDR2 YYNGEE. CDR3 length: 16 residues. Trimming removed 4 bases from V and 1 base from J, with 12 bases in between. CDR3 loop: CASSRGRTSGANVLTF. DNA of the CDR3: TGTGCCAGCAGCCGGGGACGCACGTCTGGGGCCAACGTCCTGACTTTC. The full variable domain, completed using reference TRBV9 and TRBJ2-6, is DSGVTQTPKHLITATGQRVTLRCSPRSGDLSVYWYQQSLDQGLQFLIQYYNGEERAKGNILERFSAQQFPDLHSELNLSSLELGDSALYFCASSRGRTSGANVLTFGAGSRLTVL.

The table lists this clone with a few counts. Other nucleotide sequences from this sample produce the same CDR3. The chain has TRBV27 and TRBJ2-2; D call uncertain. This CDR3 is 13 amino acids long. Germline CDR1 MNHEY, CDR2 SMNVEV (reference sequence). The ends were cut back, 3 bases at V and 1 base at J, with 3 bases in the middle. CDR3 residues: CASSFLNTGELFF. CDR3 bases: TGTGCCAGCAGTTTCTTGAACACCGGGGAGCTGTTTTTT.

This rearrangement joins TRBV9 to TRBJ2-7, with 10 nucleotides matching TRBD1. J gave up 4 bases and V 3 bases, and 10 bases lay outside the gene matches. Germline CDR1 and CDR2: SGDLS and YYNGEE. CDR3 length: 16 amino acids. The DNA of the CDR3 is TGTGCCAGCAGCGGTCAACCGGGACAGGGGCTTTACGAGCAGTACTTC. Translation gives CASSGQPGQGLYEQYF.

This clone was seen a few times. The V and J genes are TRBV14 and TRBJ2-1, with D tentatively TRBD1 (6 bases). CDR3 length: 14 amino acids. Germline assignment: CDR1 SGHDN and CDR2 FVKESK. Trimming shortened V by 1 base and J by 9 bases, and 13 bases separated the two germline ends. CDR3 in DNA: TGTGCCAGCAGCCAAGGGTCGGGACATGCTGAGCAGTTCTTC. Amino acids: CASSQGSGHAEQFF.

The gene calls are TRBV4-3 and TRBJ1-4; D might be TRBD1 (5 bases). Trimming pared 1 base from V and 3 bases from J, leaving 12 bases between. Germline CDR1 reads LGHNA; CDR2 reads YSLEER. CDR3 length: 16 amino acids. This chain's CDR3 is CASSQVWAGSNEKLFF. DNA for the CDR3: TGCGCCAGCAGCCAAGTTTGGGCAGGGTCTAATGAAAAACTGTTTTTT.

This clone was counted once. This chain connects TRBV27 to TRBJ1-2; D gene unclear. V was clipped by 3 bases and J by 4 bases, with 9 bases between them. The germline V gene has CDR1 MNHEY and CDR2 SMNVEV (reference sequence). The CDR3 runs 13 residues. The CDR3 is CASSFLVGYGYTF. In nucleotides, the CDR3 is TGTGCCAGCAGTTTTCTTGTGGGCTATGGCTACACCTTC.

The genes are TRBV13 and TRBJ2-7; 12 bases fit TRBD2. V shed 5 bases and J 8 bases; nucleotides not matched to a gene: 19. The CDR3 runs to 18 residues. Germline CDR1 is PRHDT and CDR2 is FYEKMQ (reference sequence). Written as DNA, the CDR3 is TGTGCCAGCAGCCCGGGGACTAGCGGGCTCGGTTCCTCTCAGCAGCAGTACTTC. This sequence encodes CASSPGTSGLGSSQQQYF. The whole variable domain, filled in from reference TRBV13 and TRBJ2-7, reads AAGVIQSPRHLIKEKRETATLKCYPIPRHDTVYWYQQGPGQDPQFLISFYEKMQSDKGSIPDRFSAQQFSDYHSELNMSSLELGDSALYFCASSPGTSGLGSSQQQYFGPGTRLTVT.

The CDR3: CASSPGGLAGDEQYF. CDR3 bases: TGTGCCAGCAGCCCAGGAGGACTAGCGGGAGACGAGCAGTACTTC. V gene TRBV7-3 combines with J gene TRBJ2-7; 13 bases match TRBD2. The CDR3 loop spans 15 amino acids. After removal of 5 bases from V and 5 bases from J, the junction contained 6 bases not matched to a gene. CDR1 is SGHTA, CDR2 FQGTGA, per germline.

The rearrangement links TRBV27 to TRBJ1-5, with D maybe TRBD1 (6 bases). This CDR3 comprises 14 residues. The V and J ends lost 4 bases and 6 bases respectively, with 13 bases between them. Germline CDR1 MNHEY, CDR2 SMNVEV (reference sequence). As DNA, the CDR3 is TGTGCCAGCAGTTCCTCAGGGGCGCGTCAGCCCCAGCATTTT. The encoded protein is CASSSSGARQPQHF.

The table lists this clone with a count of one. CDR3 sequence reads: CASSPSPPPDTQYF. As DNA, the CDR3 is TGTGCCAGCTCACCAAGCCCTCCCCCAGATACGCAGTATTTT. V usage is TRBV18 and J usage is TRBJ2-3; D not resolved. V was pared by 2 bases and J by 4 bases, with 10 bases between. The CDR3 consists of 14 residues. The V gene's germline CDR1 is KGHSH and CDR2 LQKENI.